A selection of T cell receptor beta chains follows, all from one sample in a study of identical twins. Each CDR3 protein gets one entry after TCRdb re-called the 5' RACE reads with MiXCR. The sample records just under 650,000 distinct CDR3 sequences, roughly 7.2% being singletons. A further study also used this sample, focusing on yellow fever vaccine responses in identical twins.

Sequenced: PBMCs. The source is a woman between 18 and 29 years old in good health. CDR3s include the opening cysteine and the closing phenylalanine or tryptophan. The D gene is left open where the match is weak. Clone size is shown for a subset of rows, as once, few, many or a class of expanded clone.

D	V	J	length	size	DNA	CDR3
TRBD1	TRBV29-1	TRBJ2-1	14	NA	TGCAGCGTCATAGGGGACAGACTAAACAATGAGCAGTTCTTC	CSVIGDRLNNEQFF
NA	TRBV20-1	TRBJ1-3	13	few	TGCAGTGCTAGAGACAGGGAAGGAGTCACCATATATTTT	CSARDREGVTIYF
TRBD1	TRBV12-3/TRBV12-4	TRBJ2-2	16	NA	TGTGCCAGCAGCCTGGGACAGGGAACGAACACCGGGGAGCTGTTTTTT	CASSLGQGTNTGELFF
NA	TRBV11-2	TRBJ1-1	15	NA	TGTGCCAGCACATCACGGGGGATGAGCGACACTGAAGCTTTCTTT	CASTSRGMSDTEAFF
NA	TRBV2	TRBJ2-1	15	few	TGTGCCAGCAGTTCGGGGGACCGCTCCCACAATGAGCAGTTCTTC	CASSSGDRSHNEQFF
TRBD1	TRBV2	TRBJ2-7	13	NA	TGTGCCAGCTTCTCGGACAGGGGCGGCGAGCAGTACTTC	CASFSDRGGEQYF
NA	TRBV6-5	TRBJ1-6	17	few	TGTGCCAGCAGTTACTCTAACAGGGAGCCAGCTTGGTCACCCCTCCACTTT	CASSYSNREPAWSPLHF
NA	TRBV6-5	TRBJ2-5	14	few	TGTGCCAGCAGTTACGGAGGGGTCCAAGAGACCCAGTACTTC	CASSYGGVQETQYF
TRBD2	TRBV10-3	TRBJ2-3	16	NA	TGTGCCATCAGCGACAGCGGGAGGAACACCACAGATACGCAGTATTTT	CAISDSGRNTTDTQYF
NA	TRBV28	TRBJ1-6	13	many	TGTGCCAGCTTGGGGGGGGAACCCAAACCCCTCCACTTT	CASLGGEPKPLHF
TRBD2	TRBV4-1	TRBJ2-2	17	NA	TGCGCCAGCAGCCAGCCCGGCAGCGGGAGTCTAACCGGGGAGCTGTTTTTT	CASSQPGSGSLTGELFF
TRBD2	TRBV12-5	TRBJ2-5	14	NA	TGTGCTTCTCGACTAGCGGAGTACCAAGAGACCCAGTACTTC	CASRLAEYQETQYF
TRBD2	TRBV11-3	TRBJ2-1	16	few	TGTGCCAGCAGCTTACCCGGGACTAGCGGGTACAATGAGCAGTTCTTC	CASSLPGTSGYNEQFF
TRBD2	TRBV11-1	TRBJ2-7	19	few	TGTGCCAGCAGCTTCACAGCCCTGAGAGGGGTAGCGGGAGTGGCCGAGCAGTACTTC	CASSFTALRGVAGVAEQYF
NA	TRBV20-1	TRBJ2-1	13	few	TGCAGTGCTATAGGTACCAGCAACAATGAGCAGTTCTTC	CSAIGTSNNEQFF
NA	TRBV12-3/TRBV12-4	TRBJ1-5	13	many	TGTGCCAGCAGTTTCGGACAGCATCAGCCCCAGCATTTT	CASSFGQHQPQHF
NA	TRBV12-3/TRBV12-4	TRBJ2-7	11	few	TGTGCCAGCAGTTTTTCATGGGAGCAGTACTTC	CASSFSWEQYF
TRBD1	TRBV6-1	TRBJ2-3	16	NA	TGTGCCAGCAGTGAAGAGGGGGCCTTACTCACAGATACGCAGTATTTT	CASSEEGALLTDTQYF
TRBD1	TRBV12-3/TRBV12-4	TRBJ2-3	15	NA	TGTGCCAGCAGTCAGGGGGACACCCTTGGGGATACGCAGTATTTT	CASSQGDTLGDTQYF
NA	TRBV27	TRBJ2-7	11	few	TGTGCCAGCAAGGACACTTACGAGCAGTACTTC	CASKDTYEQYF
NA	TRBV19	TRBJ2-3	12	NA	TGTGCCAGTAGTACTAACAGGGAGACGCAGTATTTT	CASSTNRETQYF
NA	TRBV11-2	TRBJ2-2	20	NA	TGTGCCAGCAGCTTACTCCCGGGCCCCCTCGGTTATTCAGACACCGGGGAGCTGTTTTTT	CASSLLPGPLGYSDTGELFF
NA	TRBV6-1	TRBJ1-2	14	few	TGTGCCAGCAGTGAAGCGCTGCGAGGGGGAGGCTACACCTTC	CASSEALRGGGYTF
NA	TRBV3-1	TRBJ2-1	13	few	TGTGCCAGCAGCCGGGGGGTGAGGGATGAGCAGTTCTTC	CASSRGVRDEQFF
NA	TRBV6-4	TRBJ2-6	16	NA	TGTGCCAGCAGTGACTCGATACAGTCTGGGGCCAACGTCCTGACTTTC	CASSDSIQSGANVLTF
TRBD1	TRBV13	TRBJ1-1	16	NA	TGTGCCAGCAGCTTAGCGTTGGACAGGGCGTCCACTGAAGCTTTCTTT	CASSLALDRASTEAFF
TRBD2	TRBV7-6	TRBJ2-7	16	NA	TGTGCCAGCAGCTTGACCGGGACTAGGGGAGAAGTAGGGCAGTACTTC	CASSLTGTRGEVGQYF
NA	TRBV7-3	TRBJ2-2	16	many	TGTGCCAGCAGCCCCGATCCCTTCAAGAACACCGGGGAGCTGTTTTTT	CASSPDPFKNTGELFF
NA	TRBV6-1	TRBJ2-4	13	many	TGTGCCAGCAGAAGCGGATCCAAAAACATTCAGTACTTC	CASRSGSKNIQYF
TRBD2	TRBV15	TRBJ2-1	15	NA	TGTGCCACCAGCAGGACTAGCGGGAGCGGAAATGAGCAGTTCTTC	CATSRTSGSGNEQFF
NA	TRBV5-1	TRBJ1-4	17	many	TGCGCCAGCAGCAAGACCGGGCCCCCTTTAACTAATGAAAAACTGTTTTTT	CASSKTGPPLTNEKLFF
TRBD2	TRBV29-1	TRBJ2-1	17	few	TGCAGCGTTGTACCCTGGACTAGCGGGAGTATCTACAATGAGCAGTTCTTC	CSVVPWTSGSIYNEQFF
NA	TRBV5-4	TRBJ2-1	16	NA	TGTGCCAGCAGCTTCATAGCGCTGAGCTCCTACAATGAGCAGTTCTTC	CASSFIALSSYNEQFF
TRBD2	TRBV7-2	TRBJ2-1	15	many	TGTGCCAGCAGCCACCGGACTAGCGGGGGGTATGAGCAGTTCTTC	CASSHRTSGGYEQFF
TRBD1	TRBV7-3	TRBJ1-2	14	many	TGTGCCAGCAGCTCCGGACAGGGGGCCTATGGCTACACCTTC	CASSSGQGAYGYTF
NA	TRBV12-3/TRBV12-4	TRBJ2-1	14	few	TGTGCCAGCAGTTCCCGTCATTCGTCGAATGAGCAGTTCTTC	CASSSRHSSNEQFF
NA	TRBV3-1	TRBJ1-1	15	NA	TGTGCCAGCAGCCATATCGGGACGGCGAACACTGAAGCTTTCTTT	CASSHIGTANTEAFF
TRBD1	TRBV20-1	TRBJ2-1	19	few	TGCAGTGCTATCACGCCTGGGACAGGGCCCCAAGGCTCCTACAATGAGCAGTTCTTC	CSAITPGTGPQGSYNEQFF
NA	TRBV18	TRBJ1-5	13	many	TGTGCCAGCAGCCCGGGGGGGAATCAGCCCCAGCATTTT	CASSPGGNQPQHF
NA	TRBV28	TRBJ2-7	12	NA	TGTGCCAGCGGGTGGGACTCCTACGAGCAGTACTTC	CASGWDSYEQYF
TRBD2	TRBV20-1	TRBJ2-2	13	NA	TGCAGTGCACCGGCGCGGGGGACCGGGGAGCTGTTTTTT	CSAPARGTGELFF
TRBD1	TRBV12-3/TRBV12-4	TRBJ1-2	14	many	TGTGCCAGCAGTTTAGGACAGGGGGTTAGGGGCTACACCTTC	CASSLGQGVRGYTF
NA	TRBV24-1	TRBJ2-7	12	few	TGTGCCACCAGTCCCGGGGGAGGCGAGCAGTACTTC	CATSPGGGEQYF
NA	TRBV5-1	TRBJ2-1	16	NA	TGCGCCAGCAGCGTCGGGACTCCCAGAAAAGGAAATGAGCAGTTCTTC	CASSVGTPRKGNEQFF
NA	TRBV6-1	TRBJ1-5	15	many	TGTGCCAGCAGACTCAGCTCCTATAGCAATCAGCCCCAGCATTTT	CASRLSSYSNQPQHF
NA	TRBV6-1	TRBJ1-5	12	NA	TGTGCCAGCAGGAGCTCAGGCCGGCCCCAGCATTTT	CASRSSGRPQHF
TRBD1	TRBV6-5	TRBJ2-1	16	few	TGTGCCAGCAGTTACTCAGCTTGGGACAGGGGTAGTGAGCAGTTCTTC	CASSYSAWDRGSEQFF
NA	TRBV4-1	TRBJ2-3	15	many	TGCGCCAGCAGCCAAGAGGAAGGGGCCGCAGATACGCAGTATTTT	CASSQEEGAADTQYF
TRBD1	TRBV6-5	TRBJ2-5	15	many	TGTGCCAGCAGTTACTCACAGGGGGGAAGACAGACCCAGTACTTC	CASSYSQGGRQTQYF
NA	TRBV20-1	TRBJ2-4	16	many	TGCAGTGCGGTACTACCGGGCGGGTACGGCAAAAACATTCAGTACTTC	CSAVLPGGYGKNIQYF
NA	TRBV27	TRBJ1-1	14	few	TGTGCCAGCAGGCTAACTCAGGACCACACTGAAGCTTTCTTT	CASRLTQDHTEAFF
TRBD2	TRBV7-9	TRBJ2-5	17	NA	TGTGCCAGCAGCTCGGGACTAGCGGGGGTTACCCAAGAGACCCAGTACTTC	CASSSGLAGVTQETQYF
TRBD1	TRBV11-1	TRBJ2-5	18	many	TGTGCCAGCAGCCGACTACGGGACAGGGCGGGTATCCAAGAGACCCAGTACTTC	CASSRLRDRAGIQETQYF
TRBD2	TRBV12-3/TRBV12-4	TRBJ2-5	17	NA	TGTGCCAGCAGCCCGGGGCTAGCGGGGGACTTGCAAGAGACCCAGTACTTC	CASSPGLAGDLQETQYF
TRBD1	TRBV15	TRBJ2-7	16	many	TGTGCCACCAGCAGGCCAAGGACAGGGGGAAAGTACGAGCAGTACTTC	CATSRPRTGGKYEQYF
TRBD2	TRBV5-1	TRBJ2-3	17	few	TGCGCCAGCAGCTTGGAATACCTAGCGGAAAGCACAGATACGCAGTATTTT	CASSLEYLAESTDTQYF
NA	TRBV12-3/TRBV12-4	TRBJ2-5	12	NA	TGTGCCAGCAGTTTTAATATGGAGACCCAGTACTTC	CASSFNMETQYF